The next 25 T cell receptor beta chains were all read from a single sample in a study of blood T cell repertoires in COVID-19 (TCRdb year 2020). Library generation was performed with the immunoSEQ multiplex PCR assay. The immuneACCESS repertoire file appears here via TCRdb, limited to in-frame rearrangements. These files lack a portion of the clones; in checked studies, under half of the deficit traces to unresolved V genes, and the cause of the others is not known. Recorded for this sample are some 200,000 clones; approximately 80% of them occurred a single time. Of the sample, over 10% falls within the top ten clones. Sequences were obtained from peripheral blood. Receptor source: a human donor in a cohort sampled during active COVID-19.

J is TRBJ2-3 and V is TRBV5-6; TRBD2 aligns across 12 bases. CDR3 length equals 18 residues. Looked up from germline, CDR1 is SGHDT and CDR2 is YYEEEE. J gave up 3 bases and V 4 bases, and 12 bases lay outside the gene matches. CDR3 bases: TGTGCCAGCAGCGGAGGACTAGCGGGACCCAAGGGAACAGATACGCAGTATTTT. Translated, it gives CASSGGLAGPKGTDTQYF.

The CDR3 sequence is CASSPTGQGLGGNQPQHF. The CDR3, as DNA: TGTGCCAGCAGCCCCACCGGACAGGGGTTGGGTGGCAATCAGCCCCAGCATTTT. This sequence joins TRBV28 and TRBJ1-5; 9 bases match TRBD1. V trimming: 6 bases; J trimming: 2 bases; junction bases outside the gene matches: 14. The CDR3 contains 18 residues. Germline lookup yields CDR1 MDHEN and CDR2 SYDVKM.

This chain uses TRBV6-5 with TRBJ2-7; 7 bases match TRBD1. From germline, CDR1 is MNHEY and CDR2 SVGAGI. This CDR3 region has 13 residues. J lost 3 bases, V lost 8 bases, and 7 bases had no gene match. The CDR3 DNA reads TGTGCCAGCGGAGACAGGGCATACTACGAGCAGTACTTC. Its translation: CASGDRAYYEQYF.

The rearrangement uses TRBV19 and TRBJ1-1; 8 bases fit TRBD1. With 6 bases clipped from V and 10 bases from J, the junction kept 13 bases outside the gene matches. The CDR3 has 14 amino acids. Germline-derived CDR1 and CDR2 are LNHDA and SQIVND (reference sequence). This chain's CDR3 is CASSAGTGRFRAFF. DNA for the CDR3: TGTGCCAGTAGCGCAGGGACAGGCCGCTTTCGAGCTTTCTTT.

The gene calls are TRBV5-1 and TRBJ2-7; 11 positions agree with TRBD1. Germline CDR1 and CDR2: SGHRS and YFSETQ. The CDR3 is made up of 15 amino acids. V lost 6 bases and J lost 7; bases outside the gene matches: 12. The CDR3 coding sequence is TGCGCCAGCACTCGCCGGGACAGGGGGAATCAGGAGCAGTACTTC. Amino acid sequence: CASTRRDRGNQEQYF.

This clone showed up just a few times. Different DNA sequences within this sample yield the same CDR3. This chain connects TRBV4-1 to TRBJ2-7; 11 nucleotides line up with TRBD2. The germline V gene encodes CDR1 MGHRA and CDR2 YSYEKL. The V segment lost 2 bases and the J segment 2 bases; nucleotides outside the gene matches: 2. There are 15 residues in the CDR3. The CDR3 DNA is TGCGCCAGCAGCCAACTAGCGGGAGGACCCTACGAGCAGTACTTC. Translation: CASSQLAGGPYEQYF.

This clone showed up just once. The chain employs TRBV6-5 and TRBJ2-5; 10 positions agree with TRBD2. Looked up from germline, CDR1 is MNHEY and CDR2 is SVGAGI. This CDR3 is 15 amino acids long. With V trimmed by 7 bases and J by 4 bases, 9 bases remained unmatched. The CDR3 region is CASIRAGGPGETQYF. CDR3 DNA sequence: TGTGCCAGCATAAGAGCGGGAGGGCCAGGAGAGACCCAGTACTTC.

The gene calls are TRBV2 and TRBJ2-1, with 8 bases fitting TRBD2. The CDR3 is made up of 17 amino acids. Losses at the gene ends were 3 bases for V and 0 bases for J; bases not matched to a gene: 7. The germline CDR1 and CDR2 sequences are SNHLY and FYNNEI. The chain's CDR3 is CASSDRAGAPSYNEQFF. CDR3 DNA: TGTGCCAGCAGTGATCGAGCGGGAGCCCCCTCCTACAATGAGCAGTTCTTC.

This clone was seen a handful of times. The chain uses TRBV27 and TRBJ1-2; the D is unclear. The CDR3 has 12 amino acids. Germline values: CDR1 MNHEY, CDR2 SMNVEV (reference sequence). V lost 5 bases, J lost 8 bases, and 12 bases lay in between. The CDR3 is CASSTFMGGYTF. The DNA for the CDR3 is TGTGCCAGCAGTACTTTCATGGGCGGCTACACCTTC.

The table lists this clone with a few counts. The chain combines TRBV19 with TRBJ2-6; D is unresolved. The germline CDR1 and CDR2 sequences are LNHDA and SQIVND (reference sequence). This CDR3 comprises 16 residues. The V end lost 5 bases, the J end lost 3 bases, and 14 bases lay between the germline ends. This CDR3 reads CASSVLPGYGANVLTF. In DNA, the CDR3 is TGTGCCAGTAGTGTTCTACCGGGTTATGGGGCCAACGTCCTGACTTTC.

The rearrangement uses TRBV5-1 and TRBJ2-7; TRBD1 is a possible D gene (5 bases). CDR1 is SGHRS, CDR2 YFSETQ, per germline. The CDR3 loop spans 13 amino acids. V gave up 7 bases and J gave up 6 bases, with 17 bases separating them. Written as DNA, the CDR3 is TGCGCCAGCGGTTTCGTAGGGGCCGTCGAGCAGTACTTC. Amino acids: CASGFVGAVEQYF. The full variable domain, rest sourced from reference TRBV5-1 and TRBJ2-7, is KAGVTQTPRYLIKTRGQQVTLSCSPISGHRSVSWYQQTPGQGLQFLFEYFSETQRNKGNFPGRFSGRQFSNSRSEMNVSTLELGDSALYLCASGFVGAVEQYFGPGTRLTVT.

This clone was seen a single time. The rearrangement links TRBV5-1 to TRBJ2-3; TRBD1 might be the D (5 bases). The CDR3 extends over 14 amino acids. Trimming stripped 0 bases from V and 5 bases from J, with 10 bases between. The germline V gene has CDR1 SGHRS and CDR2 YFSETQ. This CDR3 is CASSLGQGGDTQYF. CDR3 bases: TGCGCCAGCAGCTTGGGGCAGGGCGGAGATACGCAGTATTTT.

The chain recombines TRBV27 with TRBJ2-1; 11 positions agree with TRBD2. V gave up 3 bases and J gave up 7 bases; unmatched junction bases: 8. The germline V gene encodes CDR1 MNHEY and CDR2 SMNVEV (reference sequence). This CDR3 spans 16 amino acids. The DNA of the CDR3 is TGTGCCAGCAGTTTCTTGCGACTAGCGGGGATTAATGAGCAGTTCTTC. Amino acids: CASSFLRLAGINEQFF.

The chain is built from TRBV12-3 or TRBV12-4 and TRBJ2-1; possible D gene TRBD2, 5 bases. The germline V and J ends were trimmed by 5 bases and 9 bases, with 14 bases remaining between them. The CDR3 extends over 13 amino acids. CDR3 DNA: TGTGCCAGCAGTCTGACTAAGGCAGCTGAGCAGTTCTTC. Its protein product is CASSLTKAAEQFF.

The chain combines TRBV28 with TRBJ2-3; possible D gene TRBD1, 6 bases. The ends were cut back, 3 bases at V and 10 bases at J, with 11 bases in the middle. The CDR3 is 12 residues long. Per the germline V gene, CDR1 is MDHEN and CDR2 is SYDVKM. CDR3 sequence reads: CASSFMPGAQYF. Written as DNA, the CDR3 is TGTGCCAGCAGTTTTATGCCAGGGGCGCAGTATTTT.

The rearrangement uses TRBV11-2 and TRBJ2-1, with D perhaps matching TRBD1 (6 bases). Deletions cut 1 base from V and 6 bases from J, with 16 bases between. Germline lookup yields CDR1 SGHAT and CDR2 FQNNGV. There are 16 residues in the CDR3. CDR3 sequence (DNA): TGTGCCAGCAGCTTAGGGGGACAACCATTTTCCAATGAGCAGTTCTTC. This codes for CASSLGGQPFSNEQFF.

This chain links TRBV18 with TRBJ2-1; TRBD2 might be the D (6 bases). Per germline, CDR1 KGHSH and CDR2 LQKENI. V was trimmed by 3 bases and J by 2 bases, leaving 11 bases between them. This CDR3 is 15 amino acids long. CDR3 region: CASSPAGSTYNEQFF. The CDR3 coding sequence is TGTGCCAGCTCACCTGCGGGGTCTACCTACAATGAGCAGTTCTTC. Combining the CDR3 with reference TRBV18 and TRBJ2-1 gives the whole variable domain NAGVMQNPRHLVRRRGQEARLRCSPMKGHSHVYWYRQLPEEGLKFMVYLQKENIIDESGMPKERFSAEFPKEGPSILRIQQVVRGDSAAYFCASSPAGSTYNEQFFGPGTRLTVL.

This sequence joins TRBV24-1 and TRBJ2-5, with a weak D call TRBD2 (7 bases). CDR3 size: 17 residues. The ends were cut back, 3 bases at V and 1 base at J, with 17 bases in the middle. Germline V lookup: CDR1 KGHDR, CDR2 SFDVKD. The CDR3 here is CATSDPYREGGQETQYF. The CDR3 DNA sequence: TGTGCCACCAGTGATCCATACAGGGAGGGTGGCCAAGAGACCCAGTACTTC.

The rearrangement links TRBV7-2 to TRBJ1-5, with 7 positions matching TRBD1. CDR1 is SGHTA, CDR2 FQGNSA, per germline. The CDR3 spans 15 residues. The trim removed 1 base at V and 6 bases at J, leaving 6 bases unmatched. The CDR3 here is CASSLDQGGSQPQHF. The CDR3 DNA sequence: TGTGCCAGCAGCTTAGACCAGGGGGGCAGTCAGCCCCAGCATTTT. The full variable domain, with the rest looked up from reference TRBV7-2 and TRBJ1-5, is GAGVSQSPSNKVTEKGKDVELRCDPISGHTALYWYRQSLGQGLEFLIYFQGNSAPDKSGLPSDRFSAERTGGSVSTLTIQRTQQEDSAVYLCASSLDQGGSQPQHFGDGTRLSIL.

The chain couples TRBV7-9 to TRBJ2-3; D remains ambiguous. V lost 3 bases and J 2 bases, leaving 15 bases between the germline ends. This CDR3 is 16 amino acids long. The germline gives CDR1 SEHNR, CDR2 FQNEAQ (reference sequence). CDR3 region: CASSFSSGFFTDTQYF. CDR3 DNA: TGTGCCAGCAGCTTCTCCTCGGGTTTTTTCACAGATACGCAGTATTTT.

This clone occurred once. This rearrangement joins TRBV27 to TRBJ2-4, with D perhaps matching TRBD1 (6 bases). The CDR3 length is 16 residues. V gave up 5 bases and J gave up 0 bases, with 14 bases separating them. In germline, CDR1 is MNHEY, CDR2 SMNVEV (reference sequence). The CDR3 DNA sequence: TGTGCCAGCAGTCCCGAAAGCAGGGGAGCCAAAAACATTCAGTACTTC. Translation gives CASSPESRGAKNIQYF.

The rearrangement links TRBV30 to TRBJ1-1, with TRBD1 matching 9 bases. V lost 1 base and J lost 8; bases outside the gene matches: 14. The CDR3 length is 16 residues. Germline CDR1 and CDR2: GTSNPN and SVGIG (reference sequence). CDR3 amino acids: CAWSAMDRGDVVEAFF. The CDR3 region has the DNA TGTGCCTGGAGTGCCATGGACAGGGGCGATGTGGTGGAAGCTTTCTTT.

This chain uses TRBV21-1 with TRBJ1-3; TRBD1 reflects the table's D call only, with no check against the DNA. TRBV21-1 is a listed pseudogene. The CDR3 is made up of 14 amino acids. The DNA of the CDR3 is TGTGCCAGCAGCATGAGGGGGTCCGGGAACACCATATATTTT. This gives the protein CASSMRGSGNTIYF.

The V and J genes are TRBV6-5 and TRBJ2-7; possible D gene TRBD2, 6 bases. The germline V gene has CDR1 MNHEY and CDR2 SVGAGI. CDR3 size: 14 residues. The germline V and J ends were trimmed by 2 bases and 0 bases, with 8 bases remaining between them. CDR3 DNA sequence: TGTGCCAGCAGTTACACCGGGGGCTCCTACGAGCAGTACTTC. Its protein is CASSYTGGSYEQYF.

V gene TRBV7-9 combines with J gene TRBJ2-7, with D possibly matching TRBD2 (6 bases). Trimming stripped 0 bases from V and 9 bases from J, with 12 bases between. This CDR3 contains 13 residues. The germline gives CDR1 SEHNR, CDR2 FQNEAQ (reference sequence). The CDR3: CASSLAQTSRQYF. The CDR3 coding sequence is TGTGCCAGCAGCTTAGCGCAGACTAGTCGGCAGTACTTC.